This T cell receptor (beta chain) was found in a study of cytomegalovirus exposure and HLA in healthy donors (dated by TCRdb to 2016 to 2017). Study-wide context: According to an earlier analysis of around 600 of the donors, some 180 million T cells yielded approximately 120 million unique TCR beta sequences and less than 300 Gb of sequence data. Approximately 300 gigabases of sequencing data and around 80 million unique TCR sequences made up an early release that covered approximately 620 HLA-typed donors. Of the 300 to 500 genotyped donors, roughly 76% were placed in the genetic ancestry cluster associated with self-reported Caucasian donors. The study was designed to test whether signatures of past pathogen exposure could be identified by cataloging public T cell receptors. The study used immunosequencing to profile the T cell repertoires of under 700 subjects and linked those repertoires to cytomegalovirus serostatus. Along with the approximately 650-subject first cohort, a separate validation cohort of 120 different subjects was used. The study combined high-throughput TCR immunosequencing, statistical association of individual TCRs with disease status, and machine learning to predict cytomegalovirus infection status. A later analysis re-examined previously published TCR beta repertoires from several hundred donors and added high-resolution HLA genotyping to investigate patterns of TCR occurrence. Rather than using new phenotypic data, the later analysis identified candidate immune exposures from TCR beta sequences and from how often those sequences occurred across donors. An earlier analysis of fewer than 750 of the donors used high-throughput TCR beta sequencing to judge whether each TCR beta V gene segment behaved as functional or pseudogenic. Alongside the repertoire data, information on donor age, sex, ethnicity and CMV serostatus was compiled. A later genetic analysis used genome-wide SNP genotypes for about 65% of the 666 donors, treating that subset as a discovery cohort. Every repertoire in the discovery cohort had been generated on one and the same sequencing platform. Class I and class II HLA loci were covered by the typing at four-digit resolution. The number of typed donors differed by locus: 629-630 for A, B, C, DRB1 and DQB1; approximately 530 for DQA1; 606 for DPA1; and some 450 for DPB1. Roughly 5 DR-DQ haplotypes were handled as single units for association and clustering, since linkage in the cohort was strong. Among roughly 400 genotyped donors of the cohort, an average of roughly 230,000 unique TCR beta nucleotide sequences was sequenced per donor, of which 15% to 20% were non-productive.

What the study reported, not specific to this receptor: At a false discovery rate of 0.05, a later analysis linked some 17,000 TCR beta sequences to specific HLA alleles. Immune exposure information for the cohort was limited to CMV serostatus. Compared with equally common non-associated chains, HLA-associated TCR beta chains in a later analysis were more clonally expanded and had lower generation probabilities. Most CMV-associated TCR beta chains appeared to be HLA-restricted in a later analysis, and the HLA associations seemed to be driven largely by CMV exposure. According to a later analysis, parvovirus B19, influenza, CMV and Epstein-Barr virus appeared linked to several top co-occurrence clusters. A total of about 180 TCR beta chains were listed by the study as associated with cytomegalovirus. The authors suggested that the approach could potentially be extended to other disease states and immunological phenotypes. In a later analysis, the rate of TCR association differed among HLA loci, with DRB1 alleles having the most associated TCRs and HLA-C alleles having the fewest. An association between a missense DCLRE1C variant and V-gene and J-gene trimming of TCR beta chains was found in a later genetic analysis and replicated in an independent cohort. In an earlier analysis of more than 450 of the donors, most TCR beta V segments were observed in productive rearrangements about 87% or about 30% of the time, broadly matching IMGT annotations. Most TCR sequences were seen in very few donors, while some public TCRs were found in many individuals. Assigning TCR associations to individual alleles was difficult when HLA alleles, especially DR and DQ, strongly co-occurred. In both the original and validation cohorts, the classifier was reported to diagnose cytomegalovirus status with high specificity and sensitivity. Compared with the 666-donor mean, donors in an Asian-associated ancestry cluster had fewer N-insertions in productive TCRs, according to a later genetic analysis. Because the 87-base-pair reads could not distinguish some IMGT-functional V segments, including TRBV6-2 and TRBV6-3, those segments were excluded. In this cohort, only TCR beta chains were sequenced, and detectable features were limited by the absence of alpha or paired-chain data. Fewer than 20 rarely observed V segments, including chromosome 9 orphons, were excluded from the earlier analysis of about 500 of the donors because counts were too low. A group of highly shared sequence variants was considered likely to be a technical artifact of the sequencing pipeline. Presence/absence analyses assumed roughly uniform sequencing depth across donors, an assumption that may not hold. A further reported finding was that TCR beta sequences accurately predicted the HLA-A and HLA-B alleles for most subjects in the first cohort. A few of the identified cytomegalovirus-associated TCR beta chains were confirmed in vitro to be specific for cytomegalovirus antigens. Linkage disequilibrium might explain the correlated functional status among segregating V segments, but an unknown experimental factor could not be excluded. HLA typing was unavailable for some donors at each locus, so association tests used only the typed subset.

Notes on this clone: It lacks a known antigen. No base quality information exists; no much larger clone differs at one position.

The cohort was made up of roughly 670 healthy bone marrow donors. At the time of sampling, all cohort members were nominally healthy, though unrecorded immune exposures were likely present. The donor was CMV seronegative and was included in the group of approximately 350 seronegative cohort members. A peripheral blood sample was collected from each donor, and TCR beta sequencing was performed on peripheral blood mononuclear cells. The Qiagen DNeasy Blood Extraction Kit was used to extract genomic DNA from the blood cell samples. According to the germline V gene, CDR1 reads SNHLY and CDR2 reads FYNNEI. V trim: 6 bases; J trim: 3 bases; unmatched bases: 7. From cysteine to phenylalanine, the CDR3 is 14 amino acids long. The entry retains the CDR3 DNA only, 42 bases that are in frame from base 1. The method was the immunoSEQ multiplex PCR assay. For the multiplex PCR, a mixture combining 60 forward primers for TCR Vbeta segments and 13 reverse primers for TCR Jbeta segments was used. The CDR3 region of rearranged TCR beta genes was amplified from genomic DNA by a multiplex PCR assay. On the Illumina HiSeq System, the amplified TCR beta libraries were sequenced as 87-base-pair reads. In the authors' own workflow: Across the roughly 670 repertoires, a later analysis counted roughly 77 million unique TCR beta chains, 9 million to 14 million of which were shared by at least two donors. Raw reads were error-corrected and collapsed into unique sequences with a nearest-neighbor algorithm that merged closely related sequences to remove PCR and sequencing errors. To assign V, D and J gene segments, CDR3 sequences were aligned to IMGT reference sequences. For a sequence to be retained, at least a six-nucleotide match to both a V gene segment and a J gene segment was required. A rearrangement counted as productive if the CDR3 had no stop codons and remained in frame with V and J, and every other rearrangement counted as non-productive. Following IMGT convention, CDR3 was defined as the stretch from the second conserved V-encoded cysteine to the conserved J-encoded phenylalanine. In an earlier analysis of approximately 500 of the donors, sequences lacking an unambiguous match to a single V gene segment were excluded. An earlier analysis of several hundred of the donors called V segments functional above 56.7% productive rearrangements and segregating when the between-donor standard deviation exceeded 5%. To diagnose cytomegalovirus status from the catalog of TCR beta chain sequences, a statistical classification framework was built. A later analysis assigned V and J genes by comparing TCR nucleotide sequences with IMGT/GENE-DB human TR gene sequences. Using the TCRdist pipeline, a later analysis assigned CDR3 sequences along with most-parsimonious VDJ recombination scenarios. A later analysis defined each TCR beta chain by its CDR3 amino acid sequence plus V-gene family, and excluded reads lacking a unique V-gene family. In a later analysis, 500 to 650 highly shared, low-generation-probability nucleotide sequences were removed to address suspected cross-contamination and a sequencing artifact. For each public chain, a later analysis derived a clonal expansion index from normalized ranks of inferred template counts within each repertoire. Generation probabilities in a later analysis came from a VDJ recombination model fitted to out-of-frame rearrangements, and those results were checked against IGoR. In a later analysis, hypergeometric tests were used to score TCR-TCR, TCR-HLA and TCR-CMV co-occurrence, with a repertoire-size bias correction applied to TCR pairs. A later analysis estimated false discovery rates by permuting HLA or CMV assignments 20 times. In a later analysis, co-occurring TCRs were grouped with DBSCAN, and TCRdist sequence similarity was added when clustering was performed within HLA-allele-positive subsets. For co-occurrence clustering, repertoires with fewer than 30,000 or more than 120,000 public chains were excluded, along with 5 or 6 repertoires with anomalous nucleotide sharing. TCRdb holds this immuneACCESS table with in-frame rearrangements only. Some clones are missing; in checked studies, unresolved V genes explain under half, and the rest has no known cause. Clone size and the V and J calls come from that table; the DNA yielded D and trimming. In all, the sample holds under 200,000 clones, and 86% of those were seen once. The top ten hold almost 2% of the sample.

In this chain, TRBV2 is recombined with TRBJ1-1, and TRBD1 matches 7 of the central bases. The sample taken for sequencing was PBMCs. This clonotype originated in a woman in her late teens or twenties in good health and CMV-seronegative. The DNA is as follows: TGTGCCAGCAGAGGGGGCCCTGGGTACACTGAAGCTTTCTTT. Its translation is CASRGGPGYTEAFF. With the portions outside the CDR3 filled from the reference TRBV2 and TRBJ1-1 genes, the complete variable region becomes EPEVTQTPSHQVTQMGQEVILRCVPISNHLYFYWYRQILGQKVEFLVSFYNNEISEKSEIFDDQFSVERPDGSNFTLKIRSTKLEDSAMYFCASRGGPGYTEAFFGQGTRLTVV.